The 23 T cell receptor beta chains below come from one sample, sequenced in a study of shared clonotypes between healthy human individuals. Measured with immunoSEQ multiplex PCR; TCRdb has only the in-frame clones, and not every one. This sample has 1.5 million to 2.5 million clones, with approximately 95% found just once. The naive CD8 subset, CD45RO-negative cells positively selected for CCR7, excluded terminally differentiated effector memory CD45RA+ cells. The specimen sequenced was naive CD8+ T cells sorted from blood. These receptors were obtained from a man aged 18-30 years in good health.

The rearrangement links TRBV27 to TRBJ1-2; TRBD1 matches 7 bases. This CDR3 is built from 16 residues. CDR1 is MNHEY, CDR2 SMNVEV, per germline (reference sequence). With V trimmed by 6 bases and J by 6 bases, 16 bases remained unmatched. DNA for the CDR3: TGTGCCAGCAGCCCTGGCCCTACAGGGGAGGGGGATGGCTACACCTTC. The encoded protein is CASSPGPTGEGDGYTF.

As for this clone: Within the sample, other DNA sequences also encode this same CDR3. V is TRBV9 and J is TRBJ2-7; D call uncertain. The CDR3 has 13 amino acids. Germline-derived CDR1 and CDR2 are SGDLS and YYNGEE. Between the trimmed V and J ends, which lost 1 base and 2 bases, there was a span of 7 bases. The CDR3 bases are TGTGCCAGCAGCGTATCCCCAGCCTACGAGCAGTACTTC. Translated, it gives CASSVSPAYEQYF. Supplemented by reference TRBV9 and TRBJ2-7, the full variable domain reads DSGVTQTPKHLITATGQRVTLRCSPRSGDLSVYWYQQSLDQGLQFLIQYYNGEERAKGNILERFSAQQFPDLHSELNLSSLELGDSALYFCASSVSPAYEQYFGPGTRLTVT.

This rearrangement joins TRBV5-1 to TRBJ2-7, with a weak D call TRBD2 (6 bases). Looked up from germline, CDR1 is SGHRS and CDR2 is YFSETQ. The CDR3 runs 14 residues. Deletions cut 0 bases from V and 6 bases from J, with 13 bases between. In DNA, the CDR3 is TGCGCCAGCAGCTTGGAGGGAGGACTCAGCGAGCAGTACTTC. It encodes CASSLEGGLSEQYF. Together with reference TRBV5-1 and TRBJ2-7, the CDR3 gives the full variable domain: KAGVTQTPRYLIKTRGQQVTLSCSPISGHRSVSWYQQTPGQGLQFLFEYFSETQRNKGNFPGRFSGRQFSNSRSEMNVSTLELGDSALYLCASSLEGGLSEQYFGPGTRLTVT.

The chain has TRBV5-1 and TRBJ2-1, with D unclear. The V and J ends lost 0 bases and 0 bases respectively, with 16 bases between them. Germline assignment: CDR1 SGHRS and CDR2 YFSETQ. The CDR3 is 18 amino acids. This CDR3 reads CASSLVYDLLSSYNEQFF. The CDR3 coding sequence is TGCGCCAGCAGCTTGGTATATGACCTCCTAAGCTCCTACAATGAGCAGTTCTTC.

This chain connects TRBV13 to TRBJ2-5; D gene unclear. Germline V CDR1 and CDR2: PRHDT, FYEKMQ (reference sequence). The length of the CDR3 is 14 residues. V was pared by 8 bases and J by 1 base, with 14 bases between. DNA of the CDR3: TGTGCCAGCGGAAATTGGGCTCCCCAAGAGACCCAGTACTTC. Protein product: CASGNWAPQETQYF.

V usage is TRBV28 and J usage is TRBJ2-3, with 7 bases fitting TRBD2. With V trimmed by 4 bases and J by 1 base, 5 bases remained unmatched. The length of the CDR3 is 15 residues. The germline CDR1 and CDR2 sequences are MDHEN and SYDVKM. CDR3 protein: CASSWGGARTDTQYF. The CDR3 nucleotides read TGTGCCAGCAGTTGGGGAGGGGCCCGCACAGATACGCAGTATTTT. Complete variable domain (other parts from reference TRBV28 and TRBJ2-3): DVKVTQSSRYLVKRTGEKVFLECVQDMDHENMFWYRQDPGLGLRLIYFSYDVKMKEKGDIPEGYSVSREKKERFSLILESASTNQTSMYLCASSWGGARTDTQYFGPGTRLTVL.

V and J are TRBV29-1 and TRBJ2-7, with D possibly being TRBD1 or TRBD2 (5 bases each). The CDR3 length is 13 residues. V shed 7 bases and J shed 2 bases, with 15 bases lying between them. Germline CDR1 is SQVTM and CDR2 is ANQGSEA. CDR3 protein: CSAWDRQTYEQYF. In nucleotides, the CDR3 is TGCAGCGCCTGGGACCGACAAACCTACGAGCAGTACTTC.

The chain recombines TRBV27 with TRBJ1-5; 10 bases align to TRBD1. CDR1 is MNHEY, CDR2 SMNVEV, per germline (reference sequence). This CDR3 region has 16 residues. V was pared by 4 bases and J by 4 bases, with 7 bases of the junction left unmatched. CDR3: CASSSLTGGINQPQHF. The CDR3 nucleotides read TGTGCCAGCAGTTCCCTGACAGGGGGCATAAATCAGCCCCAGCATTTT.

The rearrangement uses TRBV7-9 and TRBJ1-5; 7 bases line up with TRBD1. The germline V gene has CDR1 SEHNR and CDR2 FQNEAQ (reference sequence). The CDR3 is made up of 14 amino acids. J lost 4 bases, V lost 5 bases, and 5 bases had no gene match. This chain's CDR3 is CASSNSGGNQPQHF. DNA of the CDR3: TGTGCCAGCAGCAACTCAGGGGGAAATCAGCCCCAGCATTTT.

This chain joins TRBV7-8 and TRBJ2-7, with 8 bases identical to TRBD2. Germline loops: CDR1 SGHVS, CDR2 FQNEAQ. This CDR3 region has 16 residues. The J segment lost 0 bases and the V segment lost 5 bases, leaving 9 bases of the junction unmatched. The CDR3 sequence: CASSESSGAFSYEQYF. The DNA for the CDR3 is TGTGCCAGCAGCGAGAGTAGCGGGGCCTTCTCCTACGAGCAGTACTTC. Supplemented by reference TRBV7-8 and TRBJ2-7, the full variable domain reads GAGVSQSPRYKVAKRGQDVALRCDPISGHVSLFWYQQALGQGPEFLTYFQNEAQLDKSGLPSDRFFAERPEGSVSTLKIQRTQQEDSAVYLCASSESSGAFSYEQYFGPGTRLTVT.

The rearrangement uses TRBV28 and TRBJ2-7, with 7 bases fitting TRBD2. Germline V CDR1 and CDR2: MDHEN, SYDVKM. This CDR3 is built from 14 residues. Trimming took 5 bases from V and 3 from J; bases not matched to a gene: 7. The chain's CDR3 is CASSLPGLYYEQYF. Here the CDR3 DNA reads TGTGCCAGCAGTCTACCGGGACTATACTACGAGCAGTACTTC. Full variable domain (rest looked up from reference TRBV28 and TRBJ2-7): DVKVTQSSRYLVKRTGEKVFLECVQDMDHENMFWYRQDPGLGLRLIYFSYDVKMKEKGDIPEGYSVSREKKERFSLILESASTNQTSMYLCASSLPGLYYEQYFGPGTRLTVT.

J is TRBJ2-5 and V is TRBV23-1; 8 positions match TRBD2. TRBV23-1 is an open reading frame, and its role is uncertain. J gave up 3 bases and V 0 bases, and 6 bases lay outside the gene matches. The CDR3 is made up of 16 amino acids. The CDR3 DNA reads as TGCGCCAGCAGTCAATCGATGGTAGCGGGAAAAGAGACCCAGTACTTC. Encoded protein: CASSQSMVAGKETQYF.

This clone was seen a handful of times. The CDR3 DNA sequence: TGCGCCAGCAGCCAAGGAACAGGGATGATGAACACTGAAGCTTTCTTT. Translation: CASSQGTGMMNTEAFF. The chain uses TRBV4-1 and TRBJ1-1; D may be TRBD1 (6 bases). The CDR3 extends over 16 amino acids. Germline lookup yields CDR1 MGHRA and CDR2 YSYEKL. V lost 1 base and J 0 bases, leaving 12 bases between the germline ends.

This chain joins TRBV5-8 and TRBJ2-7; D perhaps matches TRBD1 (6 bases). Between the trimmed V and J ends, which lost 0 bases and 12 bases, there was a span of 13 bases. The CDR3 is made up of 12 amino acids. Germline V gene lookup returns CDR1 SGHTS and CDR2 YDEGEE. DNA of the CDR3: TGTGCCAGCAGCTTGGAACTACAGGGTGGGTACTTC. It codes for CASSLELQGGYF. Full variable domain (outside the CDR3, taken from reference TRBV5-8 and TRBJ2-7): EAGVTQSPTHLIKTRGQQATLRCSPISGHTSVYWYQQALGLGLQFLLWYDEGEERNRGNFPPRFSGRQFPNYSSELNVNALELEDSALYLCASSLELQGGYFGPGTRLTVT.

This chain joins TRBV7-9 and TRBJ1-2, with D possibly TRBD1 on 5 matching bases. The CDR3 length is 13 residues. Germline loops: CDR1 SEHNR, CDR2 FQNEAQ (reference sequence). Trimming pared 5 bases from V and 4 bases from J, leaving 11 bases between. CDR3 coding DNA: TGTGCCAGCAGCCCTAGCGGGGCCTATGGCTACACCTTC. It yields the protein CASSPSGAYGYTF.

The CDR3 nucleotides are TGTGCCACCAGCCAGGGAGAGACCCAGTACTTC. Residues: CATSQGETQYF. The chain combines TRBV15 with TRBJ2-5; tentatively, D is TRBD1 (5 bases). This CDR3 has 11 residues. V lost 5 bases to trimming and J lost 4 bases, with 5 bases between them. From germline, CDR1 is LNHNV and CDR2 YYDKDF (reference sequence).

The CDR3 sequence: CASSYSPGGSTGELFF. The DNA for the CDR3 is TGTGCCAGCAGTTACTCCCCCGGGGGGAGCACCGGGGAGCTGTTTTTT. V is TRBV6-5 and J is TRBJ2-2, with 7 bases identical to TRBD2. The germline gives CDR1 MNHEY, CDR2 SVGAGI. With 0 bases clipped from V and 4 bases from J, the junction kept 5 bases outside the gene matches. CDR3 size: 16 residues.

This chain's CDR3 is CASRMGPNLYNEQFF. The CDR3 nucleotides read TGTGCCAGCAGGATGGGCCCCAACCTATACAATGAGCAGTTCTTC. The J gene is TRBJ2-1, the V gene TRBV28; D gene uncertain. V lost 6 bases and J 4 bases, leaving 16 bases between the germline ends. Germline V lookup: CDR1 MDHEN, CDR2 SYDVKM. This CDR3 region has 15 residues.

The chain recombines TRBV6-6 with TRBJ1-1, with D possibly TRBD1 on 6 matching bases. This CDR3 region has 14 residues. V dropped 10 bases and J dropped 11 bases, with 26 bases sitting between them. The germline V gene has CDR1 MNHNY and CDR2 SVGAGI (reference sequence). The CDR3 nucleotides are TGTGCCACTGAGGTTAATTTAGGGGGGCCCGAGGCTTTCTTT. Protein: CATEVNLGGPEAFF.

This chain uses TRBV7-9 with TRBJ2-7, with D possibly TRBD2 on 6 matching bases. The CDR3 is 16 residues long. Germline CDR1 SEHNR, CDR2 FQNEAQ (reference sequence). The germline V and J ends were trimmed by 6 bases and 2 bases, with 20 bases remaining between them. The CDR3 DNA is TGTGCCAGCAGTTCGGGGCTAGGGGAGGAAACCTACGAGCAGTACTTC. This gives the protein CASSSGLGEETYEQYF. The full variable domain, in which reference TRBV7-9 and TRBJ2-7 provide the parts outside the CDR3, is DTGVSQNPRHKITKRGQNVTFRCDPISEHNRLYWYRQTLGQGPEFLTYFQNEAQLEKSRLLSDRFSAERPKGSFSTLEIQRTEQGDSAMYLCASSSGLGEETYEQYFGPGTRLTVT.

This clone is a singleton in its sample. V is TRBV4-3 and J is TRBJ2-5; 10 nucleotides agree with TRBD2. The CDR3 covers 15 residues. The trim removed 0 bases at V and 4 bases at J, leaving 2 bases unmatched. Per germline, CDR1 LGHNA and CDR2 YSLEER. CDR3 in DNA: TGCGCCAGCAGCCAAGACAGCGGGAGGGGAGAGACCCAGTACTTC. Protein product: CASSQDSGRGETQYF.

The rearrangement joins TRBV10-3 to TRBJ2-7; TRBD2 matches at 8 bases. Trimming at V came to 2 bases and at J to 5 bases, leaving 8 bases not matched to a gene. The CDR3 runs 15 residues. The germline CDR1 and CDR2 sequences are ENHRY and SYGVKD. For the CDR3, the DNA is TGTGCCATCAGTGAGGGTGCGGGGGGAAACGACGAGCAGTACTTC. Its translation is CAISEGAGGNDEQYF.

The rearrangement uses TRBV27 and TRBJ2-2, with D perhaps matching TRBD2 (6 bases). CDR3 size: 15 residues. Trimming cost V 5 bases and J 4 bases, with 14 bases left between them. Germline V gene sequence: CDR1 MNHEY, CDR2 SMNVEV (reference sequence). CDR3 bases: TGTGCCAGCAGTCCAATCGGGACTCTCACCGGGGAGCTGTTTTTT. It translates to CASSPIGTLTGELFF.